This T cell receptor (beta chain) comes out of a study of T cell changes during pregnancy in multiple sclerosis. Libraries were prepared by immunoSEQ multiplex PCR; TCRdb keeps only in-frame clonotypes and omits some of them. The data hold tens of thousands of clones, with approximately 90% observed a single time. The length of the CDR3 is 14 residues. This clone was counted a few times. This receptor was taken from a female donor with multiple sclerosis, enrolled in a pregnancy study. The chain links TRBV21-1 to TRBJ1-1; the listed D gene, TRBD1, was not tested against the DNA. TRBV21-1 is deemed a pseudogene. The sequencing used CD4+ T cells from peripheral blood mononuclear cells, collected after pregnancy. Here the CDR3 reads CASIKGQGRTEAFF. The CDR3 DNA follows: TGTGCCAGCATCAAAGGTCAGGGGAGAACTGAAGCTTTCTTT.